This T cell receptor beta chain is from a study of blood T cell repertoires in COVID-19. In the study overall: PBMCs, B-cell-depleted T cells, or T cells provided the cDNA or gDNA that made up the material.

In the original workflow: Amplification with reference gene primers provided the estimates of nucleated cell counts. The repertoire was sequenced with immunoSEQ multiplex PCR; TCRdb's copy has only in-frame clones and lacks some. V and J calls plus clone size are reproduced from that table; the DNA served to infer D and trimming. Here the sample spans roughly 220,000 clones, around 90% being singletons. CDR1 is SGHRS and CDR2 is YFSETQ in the germline V gene. This CDR3 has 16 amino acids. The ends lost 4 bases at V and 0 bases at J; junction bases unmatched: 8. The V gene is TRBV5-1, the J gene TRBJ2-7, with TRBD2 identical over 9 bases. The clonotype originates from a man aged 60-69 years with acute or convalescent COVID-19. The sequencing sample was made of peripheral blood. CDR3 in amino acids: CASSASGGGVSYEQYF. CDR3 nucleotides: TGCGCCAGCAGCGCGTCGGGCGGGGGGGTCTCCTACGAGCAGTACTTC. The full variable domain, its missing parts supplied by reference TRBV5-1 and TRBJ2-7, is KAGVTQTPRYLIKTRGQQVTLSCSPISGHRSVSWYQQTPGQGLQFLFEYFSETQRNKGNFPGRFSGRQFSNSRSEMNVSTLELGDSALYLCASSASGGGVSYEQYFGPGTRLTVT.